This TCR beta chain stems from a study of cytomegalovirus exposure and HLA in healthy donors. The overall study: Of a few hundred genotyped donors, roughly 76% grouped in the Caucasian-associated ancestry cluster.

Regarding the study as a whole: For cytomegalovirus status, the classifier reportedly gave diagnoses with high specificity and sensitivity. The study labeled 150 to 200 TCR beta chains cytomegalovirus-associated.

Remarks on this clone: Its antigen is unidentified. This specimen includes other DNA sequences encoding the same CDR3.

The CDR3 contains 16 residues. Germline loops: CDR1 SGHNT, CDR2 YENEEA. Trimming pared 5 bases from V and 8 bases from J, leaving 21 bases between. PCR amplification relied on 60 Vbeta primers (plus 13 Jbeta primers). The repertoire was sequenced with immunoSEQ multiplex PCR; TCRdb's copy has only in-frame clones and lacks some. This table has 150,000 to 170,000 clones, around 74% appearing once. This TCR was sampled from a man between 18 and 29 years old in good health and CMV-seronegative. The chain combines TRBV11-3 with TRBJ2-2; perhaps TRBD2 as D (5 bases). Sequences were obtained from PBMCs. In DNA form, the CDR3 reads TGTGCCAGCAGCCAACTAACTAGTAGTTGGGCTGGGGAGCTGTTTTTT. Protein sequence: CASSQLTSSWAGELFF.